The T cell receptor beta chain under discussion was sequenced for a study of beta chain features in type 1 diabetes. This clone turned up a few times. cDNA synthesis used the whole RNA isolate, giving expressed TCRB sequences. TCRdb's table, derived via immunoSEQ multiplex PCR, lists solely in-frame clones and lacks some. The sample consists of hundreds of thousands of clones, less than 15% of them appearing once. The source is a man aged 25 to 45 in good health. Material for sequencing was central memory CD4+ T cells from blood.

CDR3 coding DNA: TGTGCTAGTGGTTTCGCTCTACATGGCTACACCTTC. It translates to CASGFALHGYTF. The chain employs TRBV12-5 and TRBJ1-2; D is unresolved. CDR1 and CDR2 (germline): LGHNT, FRNRAP. The CDR3 contains 12 residues. V was clipped by 3 bases and J by 6 bases, with 8 bases between them.